Listed below are T cell receptor beta chains from one sample, sequenced in a study of identifying expanded T cells in peripheral blood. Clones were read by immunoSEQ multiplex PCR, and TCRdb kept only the in-frame ones, dropping some. Of around 130,000 clones listed, 86% are singletons. The sequencing input was blood. Every receptor here comes from a person aged 18-69 years in good health. CDR3s include the opening cysteine and the closing phenylalanine or tryptophan. D genes are given only for firm matches. Size is omitted from some rows. Given values are once, few, many or a class for expanded clones.

TRBJ2-3	NA	TRBV7-3	TRBD2	TGTGCCAGCAGCCGGACTAGCGGGGGGGCCGGTACGCAGTATTTT	CASSRTSGGAGTQYF
TRBJ2-6	NA	TRBV5-4	TRBD1	TGTGCCAGCGGCTATGAGGGACAGACCTCTGGGGCCAACGTCCTGACTTTC	CASGYEGQTSGANVLTF
TRBJ2-7	NA	TRBV19	NA	TGTGCCAGTAGCCCCAGGAGAAGCGACGAGCAGTACTTC	CASSPRRSDEQYF
TRBJ2-1	NA	TRBV6-1	TRBD1	TGTGCCAGCAGTGCGACAGGGTTCGGCTCCTACAATGAGCAGTTCTTC	CASSATGFGSYNEQFF
TRBJ1-2	NA	TRBV20-1	NA	TGCAGTGCTAGGTCGGCTGGCTACACCTTC	CSARSAGYTF
TRBJ2-3	NA	TRBV5-5	NA	TGTGCCAGCAGCTTGGGAGGGCGGACTAGCACAGATACGCAGTATTTT	CASSLGGRTSTDTQYF
TRBJ2-3	NA	TRBV6-4	TRBD1	TGTGCCAGCAGAAGACAGGGTGTTACAGATACGCAGTATTTT	CASRRQGVTDTQYF
TRBJ2-1	NA	TRBV6-5	NA	TGTGCCAGCAGTTACGCTCAGGGCCCCTACAATGAGCAGTTCTTC	CASSYAQGPYNEQFF
TRBJ1-5	NA	TRBV5-6	TRBD1	TGTGCCAGCAGCAGGGACAGGGGGCTAGAACAGCCCCAGCATTTT	CASSRDRGLEQPQHF
TRBJ2-1	NA	TRBV5-1	NA	TGCGCCAGCAGCTTGATGGGCGTCAACAATGAGCAGTTCTTC	CASSLMGVNNEQFF
TRBJ2-6	NA	TRBV5-1	NA	TGCGCCAGCAGCCCTGACAGGTCTGGGGCCAACGTCCTGACTTTC	CASSPDRSGANVLTF
TRBJ1-6	NA	TRBV6-6	NA	TGTGCCAGCAGATCACAAGGTCTCCCCTCTGAATCACCCCTCCACTTT	CASRSQGLPSESPLHF
TRBJ1-4	once	TRBV5-1	TRBD1	TGCGCCAGCAGCCAGGGACAGGGGGTAGGAGCGGGTGAAAAACTGTTTTTT	CASSQGQGVGAGEKLFF
TRBJ1-5	few	TRBV2	NA	TGTGCCAGCAGTGCGGAAGGGGCCGGCAATCAGCCCCAGCATTTT	CASSAEGAGNQPQHF
TRBJ2-3	NA	TRBV2	NA	TGTGCCAGCAGTGGGGGGTATCAAGATACGCAGTATTTT	CASSGGYQDTQYF
TRBJ2-7	NA	TRBV20-1	NA	TGCAGTGCTAGACAATCCTACGAGCAGTACTTC	CSARQSYEQYF
TRBJ1-2	NA	TRBV6-1	NA	TGTGCCAGCAGTGATTCCGTTGATGGCTACACCTTC	CASSDSVDGYTF
TRBJ2-5	NA	TRBV19	TRBD2	TGTGCCAGTAGTACCTACAGGACGGGAGGCGAAGAGACCCAGTACTTC	CASSTYRTGGEETQYF
TRBJ2-7	NA	TRBV5-1	TRBD1	TGCGCCAGCAGCAGAGACCCGGGACAGGGATATAGCCTACGAGGGCAGTACTTC	CASSRDPGQGYSLRGQYF
TRBJ1-1	NA	TRBV6-4	NA	TGTGCCAGCAGTGACTCATTAGGGGGCACTGAAGCTTTCTTT	CASSDSLGGTEAFF
TRBJ1-2	NA	TRBV27	NA	TGTGCCAGCAGTAAAGACGGCTACACCTTC	CASSKDGYTF
TRBJ2-2	NA	TRBV27	TRBD1	TGTGCCAGCAGACAGGGACAGGATAGAATGAACACCGGGGAGCTGTTTTTT	CASRQGQDRMNTGELFF
TRBJ2-5	once	TRBV19	NA	TGTGCCAGTAGTATAGGGTCTAGCGTGGGAGAGACCCAGTACTTC	CASSIGSSVGETQYF
TRBJ1-2	NA	TRBV5-4	NA	TGTGCCAGCAGCTTGCGGGGGGCTCAGAACTATGGCTACACCTTC	CASSLRGAQNYGYTF
TRBJ2-7	NA	TRBV11-2	TRBD2	TGTGCCAGCAGCCACGGGGGGGGCGGCAACGAGCAGTACTTC	CASSHGGGGNEQYF
TRBJ2-1	NA	TRBV4-1	NA	TGCGCCAGCAGCCCTCCGTCCGGGACGGACTACAATGAGCAGTTCTTC	CASSPPSGTDYNEQFF
TRBJ2-7	NA	TRBV5-1	TRBD2	TGCGCCAGCAGCTTGAATCCGGGAGGGGGCTACGAGCAGTACTTC	CASSLNPGGGYEQYF
TRBJ2-2	NA	TRBV5-1	NA	TGCGCCAGCAGCTTGGCGGTGCCTGACAGCTTCACCGGGGAGCTGTTTTTT	CASSLAVPDSFTGELFF
TRBJ2-2	NA	TRBV5-1	TRBD1	TGCGCCAGCAGCTTGGCGACAGGGGCCGGGGAGCTGTTTTTT	CASSLATGAGELFF
TRBJ2-3	NA	TRBV6-6	NA	TGTGCCAGCAAGGGCTCACGGACGATAGCAGATACGCAGTATTTT	CASKGSRTIADTQYF
TRBJ1-1	NA	TRBV28	NA	TGTGCCAGCAGGAGACAGTTTGAAGCTTTCTTT	CASRRQFEAFF
TRBJ2-2	NA	TRBV2	NA	TGTGCCAGCGTTTACTCCGGGGAGCTGTTTTTT	CASVYSGELFF
TRBJ2-5	NA	TRBV7-9	TRBD1	TGTGCCAGCAGCCGGGGACAGGGGCCAGAGACCCAGTACTTC	CASSRGQGPETQYF
TRBJ2-3	NA	TRBV18	NA	TGTGCCAGCTCATCATCTAGCACAGATACGCAGTATTTT	CASSSSSTDTQYF
TRBJ2-1	NA	TRBV28	NA	TGTGCCAGCAGTTCCGGGACTGCCCGCAGTGAGCAGTTCTTC	CASSSGTARSEQFF
TRBJ1-4	NA	TRBV7-6	TRBD1	TGTGCCAGCAGCCTGACAGGGAGAGATGAAAAACTGTTTTTT	CASSLTGRDEKLFF
TRBJ2-3	NA	TRBV10-3	NA	TGTGCCATCAGTGAGGGCTACACAGATACGCAGTATTTT	CAISEGYTDTQYF
TRBJ2-1	NA	TRBV25-1	TRBD2	TGTGCCAGCAGGAATAGCGGGAGTTGGTTCAATGAGCAGTTCTTC	CASRNSGSWFNEQFF
TRBJ2-2	NA	TRBV29-1	TRBD1	TGCAGCGGCTCGGCGGGGACAGGGCGAACCGGGGAGCTGTTTTTT	CSGSAGTGRTGELFF
TRBJ1-6	NA	TRBV27	NA	TGTGCCAGCAGTCCCATGACAGGCCTCACCTATAATTCACCCCTCCACTTT	CASSPMTGLTYNSPLHF
TRBJ2-3	NA	TRBV7-3	NA	TGTGCCAGCAGCTCGGATAGCGGAAGCACAGATACGCAGTATTTT	CASSSDSGSTDTQYF
TRBJ2-5	NA	TRBV4-1	NA	TGCGCCAGCAGCCAAACTCGAGGGGCCTTGGGCCAAGAGACCCAGTACTTC	CASSQTRGALGQETQYF
TRBJ2-1	NA	TRBV19	NA	TGTGCCAGTAGTATCCAGGGGAGTTCCTACAATGAGCAGTTCTTC	CASSIQGSSYNEQFF
TRBJ1-2	NA	TRBV4-3	TRBD1	TGCGCCAGCAGCCAGGGACAGGGCCTACCCTTCTATGGCTACACCTTC	CASSQGQGLPFYGYTF
TRBJ2-3	NA	TRBV4-2	NA	TGTGCCAGCAGCCAGGGAGGATCAGCTGATACGCAGTATTTT	CASSQGGSADTQYF
TRBJ1-1	NA	TRBV5-4	NA	TGTGCCAGCAACGAACAGGGAGAACCTCCCCGCGCTTTCTTT	CASNEQGEPPRAFF
TRBJ2-1	NA	TRBV19	NA	TGTGCCAGTACCGGGGGTTCTTACAATGAGCAGTTCTTC	CASTGGSYNEQFF
TRBJ2-3	many	TRBV2	NA	TGTGCCAGCAGTGACGGCGGGAGCACAGATACGCAGTATTTT	CASSDGGSTDTQYF
TRBJ2-1	NA	TRBV7-9	TRBD1	TGTGCCAGCAGCCCGCATGGGACAGGGCGACGTGTAAATGAGCAGTTCTTC	CASSPHGTGRRVNEQFF
TRBJ2-2	NA	TRBV7-8	NA	TGTGCCAGCAACCCAGACTCGGGCGTTCCCGGGGAGCTGTTTTTT	CASNPDSGVPGELFF
TRBJ1-4	NA	TRBV5-1	TRBD1	TGCGCCAGCAGCTTAGGACAGGGGAAACTGTTTTTT	CASSLGQGKLFF
TRBJ2-1	once	TRBV9	NA	TGTGCCAGCAGCGCGGGGGACTCCCTTAGCGAGCAGTTCTTC	CASSAGDSLSEQFF
TRBJ1-2	once	TRBV19	NA	TGTGCCAGTAGGTCAACTAACTATGGCTACACCTTC	CASRSTNYGYTF
TRBJ2-7	NA	TRBV27	TRBD2	TGTGCCAGCAGTTCGGCAGGGAGGGTTGTCGAGCAGTACTTC	CASSSAGRVVEQYF
TRBJ2-2	NA	TRBV30	NA	TGTGCCTGGACCCAAACCGGGGAGCTGTTTTTT	CAWTQTGELFF
TRBJ2-7	NA	TRBV9	TRBD2	TGTGCCAGCAGCGTAGCTAGGACTAGCGACTCCTACGAGCAGTACTTC	CASSVARTSDSYEQYF
TRBJ2-3	medium-sized	TRBV14	NA	TGTGCCAGCAGCCAAGTTCACGGGGCTACTAGCACAGATACGCAGTATTTT	CASSQVHGATSTDTQYF
TRBJ1-2	NA	TRBV6-6	NA	TGTGCCAGCAGTTACCAACCTTCGGTACAGTTAAGCGGCTACACCTTC	CASSYQPSVQLSGYTF